Described below is a single T cell receptor (beta chain) sequence and its context. Its antigen remains unknown. The conserved final phenylalanine or tryptophan is absent from the CDR3, which likely points to a read error. These data come from a study of molecular identifiers for immune sequencing clone quantification. Study-level background: In replicates, RNA taken from approximately 20,000 or 98,000 naive CD8 cells was divided five ways, and four portions underwent sequencing.

Germline V gene data show CDR1 as MNHEY and CDR2 as SVGAGI. The CDR3 is 15 residues long. TCRdb redid the calling of the PCR reads with MiXCR, one entry per CDR3 protein. The table records thousands of distinct CDR3 sequences, 15% to 20% of them present only once. Study-level results: It was shown that clones above 20 RNA copies held over 99% of effector molecules, but under 1% in naive cells.

The TCR sequence derives from a human donor in good health. Some libraries in this study had Jurkat cell RNA spiked in. The specimen was naive CD8+ T cells from blood, with Jurkat cell RNA spiked in. Subset described: FACS-sorted CD8+CD4-CCR7+CD45RA+ naive T cells. The rearrangement links TRBV6-5 to TRBJ2-1; 7 bases line up with TRBD2. CDR3 loop: CVSSYGGSSYNEQFS. CDR3 coding DNA: TGTGTCAGCAGTTACGGGGGGAGCTCCTACAATGAGCAGTTCTCC.